This T cell receptor (beta chain) was sequenced for a study of shared clonotypes between healthy human individuals. Study-level findings and limits: Clonotype sharing among donors likely depends on sequencing depth. Generally, naive subsets (rather than memory subsets) showed larger estimated richness.

For this clone: Its antigen remains unidentified.

CD8 cells classed as naive were CD45RO-negative and positively selected for CCR7, excluding terminally differentiated effector memory CD45RA+ cells. All donors were healthy HIV-negative adults lacking recent acute infections or vaccinations. Per the germline V gene, CDR1 is SNHLY and CDR2 is FYNNEI. V trimming: 5 bases; J trimming: 1 base; junction bases outside the gene matches: 7. The CDR3 has 16 residues. The repertoire was sequenced with immunoSEQ multiplex PCR; TCRdb's copy has only in-frame clones and lacks some. The sample yields hundreds of thousands of clones, approximately 96% seen once. V usage is TRBV2 and J usage is TRBJ2-7, with 11 bases lining up with TRBD2. Source material: naive CD8+ T cells sorted from blood. This receptor was taken from a woman aged 30 to 39 in good health. DNA for the CDR3: TGTGCCAGCAGTTTCAGACTAGCGGGGATATCCTACGAGCAGTACTTC. Its protein product is CASSFRLAGISYEQYF.